Below, 29 T cell receptor beta chains from the same sample are listed, as sequenced in a study of blood T cell repertoires in COVID-19. Sequencing used immunoSEQ multiplex PCR; TCRdb keeps in-frame clones, though not all of them. Of under 200,000 clones in the sample, 90% to 95% are singletons; the top ten hold 0.53%. The specimen sequenced was peripheral blood. Every receptor here comes from a man between 50 and 59 years old with acute or convalescent COVID-19.

J is TRBJ2-7 and V is TRBV7-6; 9 positions match TRBD1. The J segment lost 6 bases and the V segment lost 5 bases, leaving 2 bases of the junction unmatched. Germline V gene data show CDR1 as SGHVS and CDR2 as FNYEAQ. This CDR3 has 12 residues. The CDR3 nucleotides are TGTGCCAGCAGCCAGACAGGGGGCGAGCAGTACTTC. Its translation is CASSQTGGEQYF.

The chain employs TRBV7-8 and TRBJ1-5, with 7 positions matching TRBD1. V lost 5 bases and J lost 4; bases outside the gene matches: 5. In germline, CDR1 is SGHVS, CDR2 FQNEAQ. This CDR3 contains 14 residues. As DNA, the CDR3 is TGTGCCAGCAGCATAGACAGGGTTAATCAGCCCCAGCATTTT. It translates to CASSIDRVNQPQHF.

The chain combines TRBV14 with TRBJ1-2, with 8 nucleotides matching TRBD1. Trimming removed 0 bases from V and 4 bases from J; junction bases left unmatched: 4. This CDR3 is 15 amino acids long. CDR1 is SGHDN, CDR2 FVKESK, per germline. Written as DNA, the CDR3 is TGTGCCAGCAGCCAAGATGGGACAGGCCCCTATGGCTACACCTTC. As protein: CASSQDGTGPYGYTF.

The chain employs TRBV18 and TRBJ1-2; 7 bases are shared with TRBD1. J gave up 7 bases and V 5 bases, and 13 bases lay outside the gene matches. CDR1 and CDR2 from the germline V gene are KGHSH and LQKENI. The CDR3 covers 15 residues. The CDR3 DNA sequence: TGTGCCAGCTCATCGCGACAGGGCGGAGAGAGTGGCTACACCTTC. As protein: CASSSRQGGESGYTF.

V is TRBV4-1 and J is TRBJ1-2; tentative D call: TRBD1 (5 bases). The CDR3 spans 15 residues. Germline CDR1 MGHRA, CDR2 YSYEKL. Trimming took off 6 bases at V and 1 base at J, with 15 bases between the two ends. The CDR3 coding sequence is TGCGCCAGCAGTTCCGACAGAAGCTTTAACTATGGCTACACCTTC. This codes for CASSSDRSFNYGYTF.

The V gene is TRBV28, the J gene TRBJ2-2; 7 positions match TRBD1. J gave up 4 bases and V 4 bases, and 6 bases lay outside the gene matches. The CDR3 is 15 residues long. The V gene's germline CDR1 is MDHEN and CDR2 SYDVKM. The CDR3 DNA is TGTGCCAGCAGTTACAGACAGGGTGTCACCGGGGAGCTGTTTTTT. Its translation: CASSYRQGVTGELFF.

This clone was seen only a few times. This chain links TRBV5-1 with TRBJ2-7; D gene uncertain. CDR1 and CDR2 from the germline V gene are SGHRS and YFSETQ. The CDR3 covers 11 residues. The ends were cut back, 3 bases at V and 4 bases at J, with 5 bases in the middle. Here the CDR3 reads CASSSTYEQYF. The CDR3 DNA is TGCGCCAGCAGCTCTACTTACGAGCAGTACTTC.

The gene calls are TRBV7-2 and TRBJ2-3; TRBD1 might be the D (6 bases). From germline, CDR1 is SGHTA and CDR2 FQGNSA. The ends were cut back, 1 base at V and 3 bases at J, with 14 bases in the middle. There are 16 residues in the CDR3. CDR3 DNA: TGTGCCAGCAGCTTAGTTGGGACACACAAAACAGATACGCAGTATTTT. This translates into CASSLVGTHKTDTQYF.

The CDR3 here is CASSYRNEQFF. The DNA of the CDR3 is TGTGCCAGCAGCTACCGAAATGAGCAGTTCTTC. The V and J genes are TRBV2 and TRBJ2-1; D gene uncertain. The CDR3 covers 11 residues. Trimming stripped 6 bases from V and 7 bases from J, with 7 bases between. Germline-derived CDR1 and CDR2 are SNHLY and FYNNEI.

The rearrangement joins TRBV5-1 to TRBJ2-7; TRBD2 matches at 12 bases. The CDR3 is made up of 15 amino acids. The germline gives CDR1 SGHRS, CDR2 YFSETQ. V lost 0 bases and J lost 4; bases outside the gene matches: 2. The CDR3 nucleotides are TGCGCCAGCAGCTTGGGACTAGCGGGAGAGTACGAGCAGTACTTC. This codes for CASSLGLAGEYEQYF. Full variable domain (remainder filled in from reference TRBV5-1 and TRBJ2-7): KAGVTQTPRYLIKTRGQQVTLSCSPISGHRSVSWYQQTPGQGLQFLFEYFSETQRNKGNFPGRFSGRQFSNSRSEMNVSTLELGDSALYLCASSLGLAGEYEQYFGPGTRLTVT.

The gene calls are TRBV4-1 and TRBJ2-3; no clear D. CDR1 is MGHRA and CDR2 is YSYEKL in the germline V gene. V lost 1 base to trimming and J lost 1 base, with 6 bases between them. CDR3 size: 14 residues. CDR3 protein: CASSQGVGTDTQYF. The DNA for the CDR3 is TGCGCCAGCAGCCAAGGAGTTGGCACAGATACGCAGTATTTT.

The chain links TRBV6-2 or TRBV6-3 to TRBJ1-6; 7 bases agree with TRBD1. This CDR3 is 13 amino acids long. V lost 4 bases, J lost 7 bases, and 1 base stayed unmatched. Germline CDR1 MNHEY, CDR2 SVGEGT. The CDR3 here is CASSWGQNSPLHF. In nucleotides, the CDR3 is TGTGCCAGCAGTTGGGGACAGAATTCACCCCTCCACTTT.

The chain carries TRBV5-4 and TRBJ1-1; D not resolved. CDR1 and CDR2 (germline): SGHNT, YYREEE (reference sequence). This CDR3 has 15 residues. Trimming shortened V by 0 bases and J by 0 bases, and 9 bases separated the two germline ends. The chain's CDR3 is CASSLVVGMNTEAFF. CDR3 sequence (DNA): TGTGCCAGCAGCTTGGTTGTCGGTATGAACACTGAAGCTTTCTTT. The variable domain in full, with the rest retrieved from reference TRBV5-4 and TRBJ1-1, is ETGVTQSPTHLIKTRGQQVTLRCSSQSGHNTVSWYQQALGQGPQFIFQYYREEENGRGNFPPRFSGLQFPNYSSELNVNALELDDSALYLCASSLVVGMNTEAFFGQGTRLTVV.

The chain uses TRBV9 and TRBJ2-2; 7 bases are a match to TRBD2. The CDR3 is 16 amino acids. The junction had 9 bases not matched to a gene; V was cut back by 5 bases and J by 2 bases. Looked up from germline, CDR1 is SGDLS and CDR2 is YYNGEE. The CDR3 coding sequence is TGTGCCAGCAGTCGAGCGGGGATGGGTAACACCGGGGAGCTGTTTTTT. Protein: CASSRAGMGNTGELFF.

V usage is TRBV24-1 and J usage is TRBJ2-5; D is perhaps TRBD1 (6 bases). The germline CDR1 and CDR2 sequences are KGHDR and SFDVKD. The CDR3 has 16 amino acids. The V end was cut by 1 base, the J end by 3 bases, with 14 bases between. CDR3 sequence: CATSDFRGGAKETQYF. CDR3 coding DNA: TGTGCCACCAGTGATTTCAGAGGGGGAGCTAAAGAGACCCAGTACTTC.

The chain carries TRBV4-1 and TRBJ2-4; 13 nucleotides match TRBD2. Losses at the gene ends were 0 bases for V and 0 bases for J; bases not matched to a gene: 2. CDR1 MGHRA and CDR2 YSYEKL come from the germline V gene. The CDR3 runs to 18 residues. In DNA form, the CDR3 reads TGCGCCAGCAGCCAAGATGGGACTAGCGGGATAGCCAAAAACATTCAGTACTTC. Translation gives CASSQDGTSGIAKNIQYF.

The chain recombines TRBV19 with TRBJ2-4, with TRBD1 matching over 7 bases. CDR1 LNHDA and CDR2 SQIVND come from the germline V gene (reference sequence). The CDR3 loop spans 16 amino acids. The trim removed 6 bases at V and 0 bases at J, leaving 8 bases unmatched. The CDR3 DNA is TGTGCCAGTAGGGACTCCGGGACAGTAGCCAAAAACATTCAGTACTTC. This codes for CASRDSGTVAKNIQYF.

There are a few counts of this clone. The chain recombines TRBV7-2 with TRBJ1-5; D unclear. CDR3 length: 13 residues. V lost 3 bases and J lost 6, with 9 bases in between. Germline values: CDR1 SGHTA, CDR2 FQGNSA. CDR3 sequence reads: CASSLAGGQPQHF. DNA for the CDR3: TGTGCCAGCAGCTTGGCTGGCGGTCAGCCCCAGCATTTT.

This chain joins TRBV9 and TRBJ2-5; D is possibly TRBD1 (6 bases). CDR1 is SGDLS, CDR2 YYNGEE, per germline. The CDR3 runs 15 residues. Trimming left V 4 bases short and J 5 bases short, with 18 bases between. CDR3 sequence (DNA): TGTGCCAGCAGCTCGATGGGGGCCAGTAGGGAGACCCAGTACTTC. Its translation is CASSSMGASRETQYF.

This chain joins TRBV10-3 and TRBJ2-1; 8 nucleotides line up with TRBD1. Germline V gene data show CDR1 as ENHRY and CDR2 as SYGVKD. The V and J ends lost 6 bases and 2 bases, in that order; junction bases with no gene match: 3. The CDR3 totals 14 residues. CDR3 amino acids: CAISRQGTYNEQFF. The CDR3 DNA reads TGTGCCATCAGCCGACAGGGGACCTACAATGAGCAGTTCTTC.

The V and J genes are TRBV6-5 and TRBJ2-2; D might be TRBD2 (7 bases). V was cut by 0 bases and J by 6 bases, with 14 bases left in between. The germline V gene encodes CDR1 MNHEY and CDR2 SVGAGI. The length of the CDR3 is 16 residues. CDR3 DNA sequence: TGTGCCAGCAGTTACTCGAACGGGGGGCTGGCCGGGGAGCTGTTTTTT. Translation: CASSYSNGGLAGELFF.

In this sample, this clone turned up a few times. The rearrangement uses TRBV5-4 and TRBJ1-1; D perhaps matches TRBD1 (5 bases). Germline CDR1 is SGHNT and CDR2 is YYREEE (reference sequence). V lost 1 base to trimming and J lost 0 bases, with 19 bases between them. The CDR3 runs to 18 residues. DNA for the CDR3: TGTGCCAGCAGCTTGAGTGGCAGGAGACAGACCTTGAACACTGAAGCTTTCTTT. Protein: CASSLSGRRQTLNTEAFF.

The rearrangement joins TRBV7-2 to TRBJ1-5; tentative D call: TRBD1 (5 bases). This CDR3 contains 12 residues. CDR1 and CDR2 from the germline V gene are SGHTA and FQGNSA. The V and J ends lost 5 bases and 10 bases respectively, with 12 bases between them. The CDR3 nucleotides read TGTGCCAGCAGCGCAGACGGGGGACCCCAGCATTTT. Its translation: CASSADGGPQHF.

This chain uses TRBV3-1 (or the pseudogene TRBV3-2) with TRBJ2-2, with 10 nucleotides matching TRBD2. From germline, CDR1 is LGHDT and CDR2 YNNKEL (reference sequence). The CDR3 consists of 15 residues. Trimming cost V 4 bases and J 5 bases; bases outside gene matches: 4. CDR3 coding DNA: TGTGCCAGCAGCCCGACTAGCGGGTCGACCGGGGAGCTGTTTTTT. This translates into CASSPTSGSTGELFF.

This CDR3 is CSVDPAGDQETQYF. CDR3 nucleotides: TGCAGCGTTGACCCAGCGGGGGACCAAGAGACCCAGTACTTC. The rearrangement uses TRBV29-1 and TRBJ2-5; 8 bases line up with TRBD2. CDR3 length equals 14 residues. The germline V gene has CDR1 SQVTM and CDR2 ANQGSEA. V shed 3 bases and J 0 bases; nucleotides not matched to a gene: 3.

The chain couples TRBV6-5 to TRBJ2-2, with a tentative D call TRBD2 (6 bases). Germline values: CDR1 MNHEY, CDR2 SVGAGI. This CDR3 comprises 13 residues. V lost 8 bases, J lost 7 bases, and 14 bases lay in between. The CDR3 loop reads CASHRGGNGELFF. The CDR3 nucleotides read TGTGCCAGCCACCGTGGGGGGAACGGGGAGCTGTTTTTT.

The gene calls are TRBV19 and TRBJ2-1; D is possibly TRBD2 (7 bases). This CDR3 has 14 residues. V lost 5 bases and J 2 bases, leaving 10 bases between the germline ends. The germline CDR1 and CDR2 sequences are LNHDA and SQIVND (reference sequence). CDR3 amino acids: CASSSGGTYNEQFF. The DNA for the CDR3 is TGTGCCAGTAGTTCGGGGGGCACCTACAATGAGCAGTTCTTC.

The V call is TRBV2, the J call TRBJ2-1; the match to TRBD1 covers 8 bases. CDR1 is SNHLY and CDR2 is FYNNEI in the germline V gene. Trimming cost V 6 bases and J 7 bases; bases outside gene matches: 8. There are 14 residues in the CDR3. Here the CDR3 reads CASSPTGARNEQFF. The CDR3 nucleotides read TGTGCCAGCAGCCCGACAGGGGCAAGGAATGAGCAGTTCTTC.

A single count supports this clone. The rearrangement links TRBV27 to TRBJ2-7; 8 nucleotides agree with TRBD2. V lost 2 bases, J lost 0 bases, and 9 bases stayed unmatched. CDR1 and CDR2 (germline): MNHEY, SMNVEV (reference sequence). The CDR3 contains 17 residues. The CDR3 sequence is CASSLKGWGLGSYEQYF. The CDR3 nucleotides are TGTGCCAGCAGTTTAAAGGGTTGGGGACTAGGCTCCTACGAGCAGTACTTC.